This section outlines one T cell receptor (beta chain) sequence together with its context. This sample is drawn from a study of CD8+ T cells in alopecia areata. Isolated RNA was reverse transcribed into cDNA used as the sequencing template. Generated by immunoSEQ multiplex PCR, the TCRdb table keeps only in-frame clones and is missing some. The table shows tens of thousands of clones, with approximately 60% occurring only once. The sample consisted of CD8+ T cells sorted from blood, taken at week 0. This TCR was sampled from a human donor with alopecia areata.

The CDR3 DNA follows: TGTGCCAGCAAGCATCGAGGGCAGGTCACCCCGAACACCGGGGAGCTGTTTTTT. Its protein product is CASKHRGQVTPNTGELFF. The chain combines TRBV2 with TRBJ2-2; TRBD2 might be the D (5 bases). The V and J ends lost 7 bases and 0 bases respectively, with 21 bases between them. The CDR3 covers 18 residues. The germline gives CDR1 SNHLY, CDR2 FYNNEI.